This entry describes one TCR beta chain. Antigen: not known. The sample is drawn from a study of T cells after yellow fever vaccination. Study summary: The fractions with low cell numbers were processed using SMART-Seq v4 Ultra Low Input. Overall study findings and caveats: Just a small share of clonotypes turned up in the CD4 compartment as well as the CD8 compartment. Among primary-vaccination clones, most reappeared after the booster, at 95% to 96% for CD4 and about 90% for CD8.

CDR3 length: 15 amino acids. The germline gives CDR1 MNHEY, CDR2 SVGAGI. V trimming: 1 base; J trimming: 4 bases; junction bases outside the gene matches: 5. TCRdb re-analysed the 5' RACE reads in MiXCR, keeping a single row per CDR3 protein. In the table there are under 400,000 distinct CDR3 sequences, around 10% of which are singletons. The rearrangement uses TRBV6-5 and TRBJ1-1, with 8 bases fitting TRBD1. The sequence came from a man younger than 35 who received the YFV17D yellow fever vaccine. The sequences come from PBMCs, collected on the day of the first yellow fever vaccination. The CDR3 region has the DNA TGTGCCAGCAGTTACTATGGACAGGGAGGCACTGAAGCTTTCTTT. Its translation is CASSYYGQGGTEAFF.